Following are 5 T cell receptor beta chains from one sample sequenced in a study of OX40 agonist ivuxolimab in advanced cancers. Generated by immunoSEQ multiplex PCR, the TCRdb table keeps only in-frame clones and is missing some. The table shows around 63,000 clones, with about 93% occurring only once. The sample was CD4+ or CD8+ T cells sorted from blood, taken in a trial of the OX40 agonist ivuxolimab. Receptor source: an adult with an advanced solid tumor such as melanoma, head and neck, liver or kidney cancer.

This clone was seen only once. V and J are TRBV28 and TRBJ2-2; D perhaps matches TRBD2 (5 bases). V was clipped by 8 bases and J by 4 bases, with 23 bases between them. The CDR3 has 17 residues. Germline CDR1 is MDHEN and CDR2 is SYDVKM. DNA for the CDR3: TGTGCCAGCTGTCCCCCCTACATAGGCGGGTTCACCGGGGAGCTGTTTTTT. Translating gives CASCPPYIGGFTGELFF.

This chain links TRBV7-2 with TRBJ2-1, with D possibly being TRBD2 (7 bases). Trimming removed 0 bases at V and 6 bases at J, with 15 bases between. Germline CDR1 is SGHTA and CDR2 is FQGNSA. The CDR3 loop spans 16 amino acids. CDR3 coding DNA: TGTGCCAGCAGCTTAGCTGGGGGGGCTGGGGCCAATGAGCAGTTCTTC. It is translated as CASSLAGGAGANEQFF.

The chain recombines TRBV5-1 with TRBJ2-1, with a possible D match to TRBD1 (5 bases). Deletions cut 3 bases from V and 0 bases from J, with 16 bases between. There are 17 residues in the CDR3. Germline V gene data show CDR1 as SGHRS and CDR2 as YFSETQ. CDR3 sequence reads: CASSWGLTDSSYNEQFF. The CDR3 bases are TGCGCCAGCAGCTGGGGCCTCACCGATAGCTCCTACAATGAGCAGTTCTTC. Full variable domain (remainder filled in from reference TRBV5-1 and TRBJ2-1): KAGVTQTPRYLIKTRGQQVTLSCSPISGHRSVSWYQQTPGQGLQFLFEYFSETQRNKGNFPGRFSGRQFSNSRSEMNVSTLELGDSALYLCASSWGLTDSSYNEQFFGPGTRLTVL.

This clone was observed a handful of times. This chain's CDR3 is CASSIGHQKSYEQYF. The CDR3 DNA follows: TGTGCCAGTAGTATAGGACATCAGAAAAGCTACGAGCAGTACTTC. J is TRBJ2-7 and V is TRBV19; D not resolved. Germline V lookup: CDR1 LNHDA, CDR2 SQIVND (reference sequence). This CDR3 contains 15 residues. V was cut by 1 base and J by 3 bases, with 13 bases left in between.

With regard to this clone: The junction departs from the called germline gene at one end, perhaps through a read error. This chain connects TRBV5-1 to TRBJ1-4; D possibly corresponds to TRBD1 (5 bases). Germline-derived CDR1 and CDR2 are SGHRS and YFSETQ. The CDR3 runs to 16 residues. As DNA, the CDR3 is TGCACCAGCAGCTCAATGGACATATCAACTAATGAAAAACTGTTTTTT. Translated: CTSSSMDISTNEKLFF.